The present TCR beta chain was sequenced within a study of T cell responses to AZD1222 COVID-19 vaccine. Of note for this clone: Its antigen is undetermined.

Assay: immunoSEQ multiplex PCR; the TCRdb copy retains only in-frame clones and omits some. The data show tens of thousands of clones, more than 90% seen once. Investigators merged groups given second doses at roughly 4 or roughly 12 weeks. The study's findings and limits: Repertoires were collected only later (after the peak T cell response had occurred).

This clonotype was obtained from an adult who received the AZD1222 COVID-19 vaccine. Specimen: peripheral blood, collected 28 days after the second AZD1222 dose.

CDR3 amino acids: CASSVADDQPQHF. CDR3 DNA: TGTGCCAGCAGCGTGGCCGATGATCAGCCCCAGCATTTT. The chain uses TRBV9 and TRBJ1-5; no reliable D call. Trimming cost V 2 bases and J 5 bases, with 8 bases left between them. The germline V gene has CDR1 SGDLS and CDR2 YYNGEE. The CDR3 totals 13 residues.